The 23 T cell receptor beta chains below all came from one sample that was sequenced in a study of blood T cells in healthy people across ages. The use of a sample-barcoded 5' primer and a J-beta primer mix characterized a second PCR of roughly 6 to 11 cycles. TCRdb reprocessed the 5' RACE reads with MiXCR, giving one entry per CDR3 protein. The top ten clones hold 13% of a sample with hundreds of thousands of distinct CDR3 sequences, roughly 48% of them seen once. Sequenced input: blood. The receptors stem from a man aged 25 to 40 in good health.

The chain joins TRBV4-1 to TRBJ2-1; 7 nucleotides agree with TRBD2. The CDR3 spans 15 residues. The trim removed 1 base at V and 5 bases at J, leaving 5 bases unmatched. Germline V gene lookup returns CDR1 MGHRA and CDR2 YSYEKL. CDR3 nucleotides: TGCGCCAGCAGCCAAGCTGTAGGACTAGACAATGAGCAGTTCTTC. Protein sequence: CASSQAVGLDNEQFF.

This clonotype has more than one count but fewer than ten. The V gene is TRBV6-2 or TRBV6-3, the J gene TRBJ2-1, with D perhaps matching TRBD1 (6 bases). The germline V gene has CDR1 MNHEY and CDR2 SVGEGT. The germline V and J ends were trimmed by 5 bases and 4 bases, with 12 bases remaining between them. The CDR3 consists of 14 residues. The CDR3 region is CASSVRDTYNEQFF. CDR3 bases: TGTGCCAGCAGTGTCCGGGACACTTACAATGAGCAGTTCTTC.

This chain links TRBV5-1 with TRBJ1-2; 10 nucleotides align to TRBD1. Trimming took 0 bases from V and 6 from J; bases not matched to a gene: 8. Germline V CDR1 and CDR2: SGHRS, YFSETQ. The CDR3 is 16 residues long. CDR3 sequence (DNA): TGCGCCAGCAGCTTGGCCGGAGTGGGGACAGGGGATGGCTACACCTTC. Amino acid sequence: CASSLAGVGTGDGYTF.

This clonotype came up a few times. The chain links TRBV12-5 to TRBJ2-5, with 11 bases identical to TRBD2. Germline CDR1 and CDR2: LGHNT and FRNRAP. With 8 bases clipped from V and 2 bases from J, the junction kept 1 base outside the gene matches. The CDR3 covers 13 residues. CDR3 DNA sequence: TGTGCTAGTACTAGCGGGGGACAAGAGACCCAGTACTTC. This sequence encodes CASTSGGQETQYF.

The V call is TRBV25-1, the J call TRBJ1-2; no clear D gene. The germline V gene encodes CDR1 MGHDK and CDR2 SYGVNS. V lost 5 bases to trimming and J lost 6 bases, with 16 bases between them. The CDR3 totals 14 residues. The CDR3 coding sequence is TGTGCCAGCAGTTCATCACGGTCCATCCATGGCTACACCTTC. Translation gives CASSSSRSIHGYTF.

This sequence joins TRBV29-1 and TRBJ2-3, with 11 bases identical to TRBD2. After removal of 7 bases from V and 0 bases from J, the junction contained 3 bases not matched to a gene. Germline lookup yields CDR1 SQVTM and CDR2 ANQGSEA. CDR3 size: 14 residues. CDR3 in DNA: TGCAGCGGACTAGCGGGGCTCAGCACAGATACGCAGTATTTT. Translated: CSGLAGLSTDTQYF.

In DNA form, the CDR3 reads TGTGCCAGCAGCCGGGGACAGAAGTACGAGCAGTACTTC. Translation gives CASSRGQKYEQYF. The chain combines TRBV7-9 with TRBJ2-7, with TRBD1 matching 7 bases. V lost 5 bases, J lost 4 bases, and 5 bases stayed unmatched. Germline lookup yields CDR1 SEHNR and CDR2 FQNEAQ (reference sequence). The CDR3 sequence is 13 residues long.

CDR3 bases: TGCAGTGCTAGAGATCTGGGACTAGCGGCCTCCCCAAGGGAAAACGAGCAGTACTTC. It codes for CSARDLGLAASPRENEQYF. V is TRBV20-1 and J is TRBJ2-7; 11 bases are a match to TRBD2. V lost 0 bases, J lost 5 bases, and 18 bases stayed unmatched. Germline CDR1 DFQATT, CDR2 SNEGSKA (reference sequence). The CDR3 spans 19 residues.

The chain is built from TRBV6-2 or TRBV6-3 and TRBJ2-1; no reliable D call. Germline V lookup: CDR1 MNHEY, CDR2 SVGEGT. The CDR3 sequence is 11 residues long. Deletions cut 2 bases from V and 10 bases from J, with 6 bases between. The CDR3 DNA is TGTGCCAGCAGTTACGCTAGGGAGCAGTTCTTC. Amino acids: CASSYAREQFF.

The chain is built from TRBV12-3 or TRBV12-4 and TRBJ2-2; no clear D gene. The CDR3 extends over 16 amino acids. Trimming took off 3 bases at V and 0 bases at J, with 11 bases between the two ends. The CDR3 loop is CASSFSLLTNTGELFF. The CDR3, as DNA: TGTGCCAGCAGTTTTAGTCTGTTAACGAACACCGGGGAGCTGTTTTTT.

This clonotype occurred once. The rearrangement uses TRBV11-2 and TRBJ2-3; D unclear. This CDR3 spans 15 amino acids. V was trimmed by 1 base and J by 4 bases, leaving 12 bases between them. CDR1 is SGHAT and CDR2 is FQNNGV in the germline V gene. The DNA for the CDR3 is TGTGCCAGCAGCTTAGGAGTATTGCCCCCAGATACGCAGTATTTT. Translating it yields CASSLGVLPPDTQYF. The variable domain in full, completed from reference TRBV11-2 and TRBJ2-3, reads EAGVAQSPRYKIIEKRQSVAFWCNPISGHATLYWYQQILGQGPKLLIQFQNNGVVDDSQLPKDRFSAERLKGVDSTLKIQPAKLEDSAVYLCASSLGVLPPDTQYFGPGTRLTVL.

CDR3: CASSLKGGSRDTQYF. CDR3 nucleotides: TGTGCCAGCAGCCTCAAGGGGGGATCTAGAGATACGCAGTATTTT. This chain connects TRBV28 to TRBJ2-3, with D possibly called TRBD1 or TRBD2 (6 bases each). The ends were cut back, 6 bases at V and 5 bases at J, with 18 bases in the middle. The length of the CDR3 is 15 residues. The V gene's germline CDR1 is MDHEN and CDR2 SYDVKM.

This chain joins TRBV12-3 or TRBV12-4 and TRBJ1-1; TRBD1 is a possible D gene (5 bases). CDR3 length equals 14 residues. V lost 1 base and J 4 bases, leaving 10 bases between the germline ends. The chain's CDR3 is CASSLGLGATEAFF. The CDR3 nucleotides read TGTGCCAGCAGTTTAGGGCTTGGGGCCACTGAAGCTTTCTTT.

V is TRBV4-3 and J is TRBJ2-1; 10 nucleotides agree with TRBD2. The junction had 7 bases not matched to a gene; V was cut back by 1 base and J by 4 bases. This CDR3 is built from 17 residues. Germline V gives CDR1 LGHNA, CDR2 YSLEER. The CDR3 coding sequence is TGCGCCAGCAGCCAAGGACAGGGACTAGCGAGGTACAATGAGCAGTTCTTC. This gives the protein CASSQGQGLARYNEQFF.

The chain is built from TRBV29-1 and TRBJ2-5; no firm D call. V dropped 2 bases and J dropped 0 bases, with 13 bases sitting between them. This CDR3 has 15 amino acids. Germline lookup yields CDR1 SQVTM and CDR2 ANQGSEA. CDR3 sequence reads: CSVERAGQYQETQYF. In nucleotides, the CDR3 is TGCAGCGTTGAAAGGGCCGGCCAGTACCAAGAGACCCAGTACTTC.

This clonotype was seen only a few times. The CDR3 sequence: CASSQDRIDSPLHF. The CDR3 DNA reads as TGTGCCAGCAGCCAAGACAGAATAGATTCACCCCTCCACTTT. The genes are TRBV3-1 and TRBJ1-6; D uncertain. Germline V lookup: CDR1 LGHDT, CDR2 YNNKEL (reference sequence). This CDR3 contains 14 residues. Trimming cost V 0 bases and J 8 bases, with 8 bases left between them.

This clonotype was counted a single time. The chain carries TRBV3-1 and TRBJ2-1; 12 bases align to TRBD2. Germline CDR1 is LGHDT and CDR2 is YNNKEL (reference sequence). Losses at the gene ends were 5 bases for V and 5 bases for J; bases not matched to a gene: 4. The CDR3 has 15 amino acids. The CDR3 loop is CASSVRLAGDNEQFF. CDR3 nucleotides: TGTGCCAGCAGCGTACGACTAGCGGGGGACAATGAGCAGTTCTTC.

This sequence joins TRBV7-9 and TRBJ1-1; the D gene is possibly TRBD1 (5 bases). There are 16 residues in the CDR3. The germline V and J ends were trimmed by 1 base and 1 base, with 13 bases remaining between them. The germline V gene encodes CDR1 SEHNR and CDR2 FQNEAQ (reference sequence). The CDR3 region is CASSLVRGGTNTEAFF. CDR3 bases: TGTGCCAGCAGCTTAGTAAGGGGAGGGACGAACACTGAAGCTTTCTTT.

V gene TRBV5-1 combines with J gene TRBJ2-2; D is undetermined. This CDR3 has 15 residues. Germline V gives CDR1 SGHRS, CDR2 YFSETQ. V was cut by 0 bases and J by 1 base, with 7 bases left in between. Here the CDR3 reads CASSLERVNTGELFF. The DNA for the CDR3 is TGCGCCAGCAGCTTGGAGAGAGTGAACACCGGGGAGCTGTTTTTT.

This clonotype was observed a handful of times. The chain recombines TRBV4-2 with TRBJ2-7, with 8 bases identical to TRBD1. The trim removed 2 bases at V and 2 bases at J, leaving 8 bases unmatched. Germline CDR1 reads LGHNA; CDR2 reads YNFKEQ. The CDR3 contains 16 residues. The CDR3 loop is CASSQTPRGRTYEQYF. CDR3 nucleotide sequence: TGTGCCAGCAGCCAAACACCCAGGGGGCGGACCTACGAGCAGTACTTC.

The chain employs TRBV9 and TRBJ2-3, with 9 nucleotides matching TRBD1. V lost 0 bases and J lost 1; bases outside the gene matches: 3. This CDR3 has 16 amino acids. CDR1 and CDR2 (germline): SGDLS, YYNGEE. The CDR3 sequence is CASSVADRGGTDTQYF. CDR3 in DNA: TGTGCCAGCAGCGTAGCGGACAGGGGTGGCACAGATACGCAGTATTTT.

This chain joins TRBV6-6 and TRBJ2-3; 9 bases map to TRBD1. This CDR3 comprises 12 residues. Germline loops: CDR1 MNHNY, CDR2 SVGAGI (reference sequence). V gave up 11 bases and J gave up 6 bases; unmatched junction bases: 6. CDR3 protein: CAAGTGRDTQYF. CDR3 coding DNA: TGTGCCGCCGGGACAGGGAGGGATACGCAGTATTTT.

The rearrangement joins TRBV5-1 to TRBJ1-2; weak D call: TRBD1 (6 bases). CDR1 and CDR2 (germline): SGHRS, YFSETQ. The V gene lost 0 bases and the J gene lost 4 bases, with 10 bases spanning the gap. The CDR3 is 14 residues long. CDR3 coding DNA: TGCGCCAGCAGCTTGGTAGGACAGACCTATGGCTACACCTTC. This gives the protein CASSLVGQTYGYTF.